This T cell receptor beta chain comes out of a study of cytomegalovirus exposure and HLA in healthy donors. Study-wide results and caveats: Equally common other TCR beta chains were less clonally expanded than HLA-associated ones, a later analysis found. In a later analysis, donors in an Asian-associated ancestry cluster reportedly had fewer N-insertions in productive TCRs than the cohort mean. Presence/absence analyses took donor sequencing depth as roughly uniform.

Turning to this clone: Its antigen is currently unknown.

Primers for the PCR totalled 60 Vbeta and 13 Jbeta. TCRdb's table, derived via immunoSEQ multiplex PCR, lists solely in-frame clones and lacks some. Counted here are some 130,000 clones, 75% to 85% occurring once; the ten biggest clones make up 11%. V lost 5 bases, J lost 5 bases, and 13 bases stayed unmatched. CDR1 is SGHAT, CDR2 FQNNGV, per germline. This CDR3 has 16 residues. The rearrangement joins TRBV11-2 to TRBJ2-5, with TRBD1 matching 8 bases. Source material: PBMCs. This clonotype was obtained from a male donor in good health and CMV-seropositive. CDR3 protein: CASSPWTGNSAETQYF. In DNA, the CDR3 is TGTGCCAGCAGCCCCTGGACAGGGAACTCCGCGGAGACCCAGTACTTC.